The 27 T cell receptor beta chains below come from one sample, sequenced in a study of control samples from healthy donors and cancer patients (TCRdb year 2020). The library was obtained by the immunoSEQ multiplex PCR assay. This immuneACCESS table, as held by TCRdb, lists in-frame sequences with V and J called but not all clones. Of the missing ones, under half trace to an unresolved V gene in checked studies; the others have no known cause. This sample is represented by about 120,000 clones; approximately 90% of them were singletons. In total, the top ten clones hold 3% to 4% of the sample. Input material: blood. The receptors originated from a man aged 40-49 years in good health.

This clone was seen a handful of times. The chain employs TRBV7-9 and TRBJ2-3; D unresolved. Trimming removed 5 bases at V and 7 bases at J, with 7 bases between. This CDR3 region has 11 residues. CDR1 is SEHNR, CDR2 FQNEAQ, per germline (reference sequence). The CDR3 DNA sequence: TGTGCCAGCAGCCTTTCCAATACGCAGTATTTT. As protein: CASSLSNTQYF.

This chain joins TRBV11-3 and TRBJ1-6, with D tentatively TRBD1 (6 bases). V was trimmed by 8 bases and J by 2 bases, leaving 13 bases between them. This CDR3 has 15 residues. CDR1 SGHNT and CDR2 YENEEA come from the germline V gene. CDR3 nucleotide sequence: TGTGCCAGCCAAGTTGAGGGGGCCTATAATTCACCCCTCCACTTT. This encodes CASQVEGAYNSPLHF. Using reference TRBV11-3 and TRBJ1-6 for the parts outside the CDR3, the full variable domain is EAGVVQSPRYKIIEKKQPVAFWCNPISGHNTLYWYLQNLGQGPELLIRYENEEAVDDSQLPKDRFSAERLKGVDSTLKIQPAELGDSAVYLCASQVEGAYNSPLHFGNGTRLTVT.

The chain joins TRBV10-3 to TRBJ1-2, with 11 positions matching TRBD1. Germline lookup yields CDR1 ENHRY and CDR2 SYGVKD. The CDR3 is made up of 14 amino acids. After removal of 4 bases from V and 5 bases from J, the junction contained 3 bases not matched to a gene. As DNA, the CDR3 is TGTGCCATCAGTGTAGGGACAGGGGGGTATGGCTACACCTTC. Its protein product is CAISVGTGGYGYTF.

The chain employs TRBV9 and TRBJ2-5, with 11 bases identical to TRBD2. The CDR3 covers 16 residues. V lost 4 bases and J lost 4; bases outside the gene matches: 9. CDR1 is SGDLS and CDR2 is YYNGEE in the germline V gene. The CDR3 DNA is TGTGCCAGCAGCCTGGGGACTAGCGGTCAAAGAGAGACCCAGTACTTC. Translated, it gives CASSLGTSGQRETQYF. Supplemented by reference TRBV9 and TRBJ2-5, the full variable domain reads DSGVTQTPKHLITATGQRVTLRCSPRSGDLSVYWYQQSLDQGLQFLIQYYNGEERAKGNILERFSAQQFPDLHSELNLSSLELGDSALYFCASSLGTSGQRETQYFGPGTRLLVL.

The V call is TRBV18, the J call TRBJ1-5; 9 nucleotides agree with TRBD1. Germline CDR1 and CDR2: KGHSH and LQKENI. Germline trimming cut 3 bases from V and 7 bases from J; bases unmatched to any gene: 4. This CDR3 contains 14 residues. The CDR3 region is CASSPGTGKQPQHF. The CDR3 DNA is TGTGCCAGCTCACCGGGGACAGGGAAGCAGCCCCAGCATTTT.

This chain connects TRBV30 to TRBJ2-7; D might be TRBD2 (6 bases). The CDR3 sequence is 13 residues long. V was clipped by 2 bases and J by 3 bases, with 11 bases between them. CDR1 is GTSNPN and CDR2 is SVGIG in the germline V gene (reference sequence). Here the CDR3 DNA reads TGTGCCTGGAGTCCGCGGGGCCTCTACGAGCAGTACTTC. Amino acids: CAWSPRGLYEQYF.

This rearrangement joins TRBV7-3 to TRBJ2-6; 10 positions agree with TRBD2. CDR1 and CDR2 from the germline V gene are SGHTA and FQGTGA. The ends lost 1 base at V and 0 bases at J; junction bases unmatched: 3. The CDR3 has 18 residues. The CDR3 sequence is CASSLSPSGGSGANVLTF. In DNA, the CDR3 is TGTGCCAGCAGCTTAAGTCCTAGCGGGGGCTCTGGGGCCAACGTCCTGACTTTC.

The J gene is TRBJ2-1, the V gene TRBV7-3, with D perhaps matching TRBD2 (5 bases). This CDR3 comprises 13 residues. The V gene lost 5 bases and the J gene lost 10 bases, with 15 bases spanning the gap. Germline V gene sequence: CDR1 SGHTA, CDR2 FQGTGA. The CDR3 bases are TGTGCCAGCAGCCCTCTGGGAGACGGGGAGCAGTTCTTC. As protein: CASSPLGDGEQFF. Supplemented by reference TRBV7-3 and TRBJ2-1, the full variable domain reads GAGVSQTPSNKVTEKGKYVELRCDPISGHTALYWYRQSLGQGPEFLIYFQGTGAADDSGLPNDRFFAVRPEGSVSTLKIQRTERGDSAVYLCASSPLGDGEQFFGPGTRLTVL.

This clone showed up just a few times. The V and J genes are TRBV13 and TRBJ1-2, with D possibly matching TRBD1 (6 bases). CDR3 length: 15 residues. The V gene's germline CDR1 is PRHDT and CDR2 FYEKMQ (reference sequence). The ends were cut back, 5 bases at V and 3 bases at J, with 16 bases in the middle. DNA for the CDR3: TGTGCCAGCAGCAAACTACGGACAGCAGACTATGGCTACACCTTC. This sequence encodes CASSKLRTADYGYTF.

V is TRBV27 and J is TRBJ1-4, with a tentative D call TRBD1 (6 bases). Deletions cut 6 bases from V and 3 bases from J, with 14 bases between. The CDR3 is 15 amino acids. Germline loops: CDR1 MNHEY, CDR2 SMNVEV (reference sequence). The CDR3 here is CASSLYPGANEKLFF. For the CDR3, the DNA is TGTGCCAGCAGCCTCTATCCAGGGGCTAATGAAAAACTGTTTTTT. Supplemented by reference TRBV27 and TRBJ1-4, the full variable domain reads EAQVTQNPRYLITVTGKKLTVTCSQNMNHEYMSWYRQDPGLGLRQIYYSMNVEVTDKGDVPEGYKVSRKEKRNFPLILESPSPNQTSLYFCASSLYPGANEKLFFGSGTQLSVL.

This clone has a single count. The chain has TRBV6-2 or TRBV6-3 and TRBJ2-5, with unresolved D. The CDR3 length is 13 residues. Germline V gene data show CDR1 as MNHEY and CDR2 as SVGEGT. Trimming left V 4 bases short and J 6 bases short, with 12 bases between. CDR3 DNA sequence: TGTGCCAGCAGTTCACCCTGGGGAAAGACCCAGTACTTC. This sequence encodes CASSSPWGKTQYF.

The V and J genes are TRBV7-2 and TRBJ1-6; 7 bases agree with TRBD1. Germline V gives CDR1 SGHTA, CDR2 FQGNSA. Germline trimming cut 4 bases from V and 4 bases from J; bases unmatched to any gene: 4. This CDR3 is built from 15 residues. DNA for the CDR3: TGTGCCAGCAGCTCCGGGACAGCTTATAATTCACCCCTCCACTTT. This codes for CASSSGTAYNSPLHF.

This chain joins TRBV12-3 or TRBV12-4 and TRBJ2-3; the D is unclear. The CDR3 sequence is 13 residues long. The V and J ends lost 6 bases and 4 bases respectively, with 11 bases between them. The CDR3 region is CASSFGDADTQYF. The CDR3 DNA follows: TGTGCCAGCAGCTTCGGAGACGCAGATACGCAGTATTTT.

The gene calls are TRBV6-6 and TRBJ1-1; the D gene is possibly TRBD1 (6 bases). V shed 6 bases and J shed 1 base, with 12 bases lying between them. The CDR3 spans 14 residues. Germline-derived CDR1 and CDR2 are MNHNY and SVGAGI (reference sequence). The CDR3 protein is CASRIRGRNTEAFF. CDR3 bases: TGTGCCAGCAGAATCAGGGGAAGGAACACTGAAGCTTTCTTT.

The gene calls are TRBV19 and TRBJ1-5; the D is unclear. CDR1 and CDR2 (germline): LNHDA, SQIVND (reference sequence). Trimming shortened V by 7 bases and J by 0 bases, and 16 bases separated the two germline ends. This CDR3 has 16 amino acids. The CDR3 here is CASNKIGHSSNQPQHF. The CDR3 region has the DNA TGTGCCAGTAACAAAATCGGGCATTCTAGCAATCAGCCCCAGCATTTT.

The rearrangement links TRBV12-3 or TRBV12-4 to TRBJ1-1; D is unclear. The CDR3 has 13 amino acids. V was clipped by 4 bases and J by 0 bases, with 6 bases between them. CDR3 sequence: CASSSTMNTEAFF. CDR3 nucleotide sequence: TGTGCCAGCAGTTCGACAATGAACACTGAAGCTTTCTTT.

The V and J genes are TRBV30 and TRBJ1-2, with D possibly matching TRBD1 (6 bases). Per germline, CDR1 GTSNPN and CDR2 SVGIG (reference sequence). Trimming removed 2 bases at V and 3 bases at J, with 16 bases between. This CDR3 is 15 amino acids long. The CDR3 DNA is TGTGCCTGGAGTTCGGGGGCGAAGACCTACTATGGCTACACCTTC. Translating gives CAWSSGAKTYYGYTF. Combining the CDR3 with reference TRBV30 and TRBJ1-2 gives the whole variable domain SQTIHQWPATLVQPVGSPLSLECTVEGTSNPNLYWYRQAAGRGLQLLFYSVGIGQISSEVPQNLSASRPQDRQFILSSKKLLLSDSGFYLCAWSSGAKTYYGYTFGSGTRLTVV.

The rearrangement links TRBV4-3 to TRBJ1-2, with no clear D. Trimming removed 2 bases at V and 6 bases at J, with 16 bases between. CDR1 and CDR2 from the germline V gene are LGHNA and YSLEER. The CDR3 has 15 residues. The CDR3 region has the DNA TGCGCCAGCAGCCAATTTAGCCTTCCCAGCGATGGCTACACCTTC. It encodes CASSQFSLPSDGYTF.

The CDR3 is CASSPSESRSKGAFF. CDR3 coding DNA: TGTGCCAGCAGTCCCTCGGAGAGTCGATCAAAAGGAGCTTTCTTT. This chain joins TRBV6-5 and TRBJ1-1, with unresolved D. Germline CDR1 and CDR2: MNHEY and SVGAGI. V lost 5 bases and J 10 bases, leaving 23 bases between the germline ends. The CDR3 is 15 amino acids.

The chain links TRBV28 to TRBJ2-7; TRBD2 matches 10 bases. The CDR3 has 15 amino acids. Germline lookup yields CDR1 MDHEN and CDR2 SYDVKM. The V and J ends lost 9 bases and 0 bases, in that order; junction bases with no gene match: 8. The CDR3 bases are TGTGCCAGTGGACTAGCGGATATAAGCTCCTACGAGCAGTACTTC. This codes for CASGLADISSYEQYF.

The CDR3 protein is CAISTGYQTGELFF. The CDR3 DNA is TGTGCCATCTCGACAGGGTATCAAACCGGGGAGCTGTTTTTT. This chain uses TRBV27 with TRBJ2-2; TRBD1 agrees at 7 bases. CDR3 length: 14 amino acids. Unmatched junction bases numbered 10, after V lost 10 bases and J lost 5 bases. Germline-derived CDR1 and CDR2 are MNHEY and SMNVEV (reference sequence).

The rearrangement uses TRBV2 and TRBJ2-7; 7 nucleotides match TRBD1. CDR3 size: 13 residues. CDR1 SNHLY and CDR2 FYNNEI come from the germline V gene. The V and J ends lost 7 bases and 3 bases, in that order; junction bases with no gene match: 6. This CDR3 is CASNYDRDYEQYF. CDR3 coding DNA: TGTGCCAGCAACTATGACAGGGACTACGAGCAGTACTTC.

V usage is TRBV27 and J usage is TRBJ1-5, with D maybe TRBD1 (5 bases). CDR1 is MNHEY and CDR2 is SMNVEV in the germline V gene (reference sequence). The ends were cut back, 2 bases at V and 4 bases at J, with 9 bases in the middle. The length of the CDR3 is 14 residues. The CDR3 sequence: CASSLNQGNQPQHF. The CDR3 DNA sequence: TGTGCCAGCAGTTTAAATCAGGGTAATCAGCCCCAGCATTTT.

The chain uses TRBV20-1 and TRBJ1-2; D remains ambiguous. V gave up 5 bases and J gave up 5 bases, with 9 bases separating them. Germline V gene lookup returns CDR1 DFQATT and CDR2 SNEGSKA (reference sequence). The CDR3 covers 11 residues. As DNA, the CDR3 is TGCAGTGCTGTACCGAGGTATGGCTACACCTTC. Translated: CSAVPRYGYTF.

The J gene is TRBJ1-2, the V gene TRBV6-1, with 8 bases lining up with TRBD1. The CDR3 runs 15 residues. V shed 2 bases, J shed 5 bases, and the junction held 7 bases outside the gene matches. CDR1 and CDR2 (germline): MNHNS, SASEGT. CDR3 protein: CASSEWVTGDYGYTF. CDR3 nucleotide sequence: TGTGCCAGCAGTGAATGGGTGACAGGGGATTATGGCTACACCTTC.

The J gene is TRBJ1-3, the V gene TRBV6-1, with D unresolved. Per germline, CDR1 MNHNS and CDR2 SASEGT. This CDR3 contains 14 residues. The ends were cut back, 5 bases at V and 0 bases at J, with 8 bases in the middle. The CDR3 DNA reads as TGTGCCAGCAGTTGGGCAGGCTCTGGAAACACCATATATTTT. As protein: CASSWAGSGNTIYF.

This chain joins TRBV10-3 and TRBJ1-2, with 7 bases matching TRBD1. The germline V gene encodes CDR1 ENHRY and CDR2 SYGVKD. V trimming: 0 bases; J trimming: 6 bases; junction bases outside the gene matches: 7. This CDR3 has 15 residues. The CDR3 loop reads CAISESIEGANGYTF. CDR3 bases: TGTGCCATCAGTGAGTCGATTGAGGGGGCTAATGGCTACACCTTC.